This entry is about one T cell receptor (beta chain). These data originate in a study of cytomegalovirus exposure and HLA in healthy donors. 60 Vbeta and 13 Jbeta primers were used in PCR. TCRdb's table, derived via immunoSEQ multiplex PCR, lists solely in-frame clones and lacks some. This sample has 100,000 to 150,000 clones, with 65% to 85% found just once. The CDR3 spans 16 residues. Germline values: CDR1 MNHNS, CDR2 SASEGT. The ends were cut back, 4 bases at V and 2 bases at J, with 17 bases in the middle. The receptor was isolated from a man in his forties or fifties in good health and CMV-seronegative. The chain employs TRBV6-1 and TRBJ1-1; D call uncertain. The material sequenced was PBMCs. The CDR3 DNA reads TGTGCCAGCAGTGGGTCCCCACCCAGGAAAAACACTGAAGCTTTCTTT. Protein: CASSGSPPRKNTEAFF.